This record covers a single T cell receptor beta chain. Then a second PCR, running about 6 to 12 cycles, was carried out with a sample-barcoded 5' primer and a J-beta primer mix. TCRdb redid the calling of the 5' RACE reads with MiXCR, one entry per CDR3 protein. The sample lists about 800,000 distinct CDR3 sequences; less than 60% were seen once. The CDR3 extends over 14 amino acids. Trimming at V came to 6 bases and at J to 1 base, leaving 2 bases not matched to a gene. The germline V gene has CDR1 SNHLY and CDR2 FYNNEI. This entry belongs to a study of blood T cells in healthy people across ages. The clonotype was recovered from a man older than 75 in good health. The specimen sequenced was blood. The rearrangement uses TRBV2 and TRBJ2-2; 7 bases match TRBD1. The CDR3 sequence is CASRTGMNTGELFF. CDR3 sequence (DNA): TGTGCCAGCAGGACAGGGATGAACACCGGGGAGCTGTTTTTT.